This T cell receptor beta chain was captured by sequencing in a study of blood T cell repertoires in COVID-19. Here immunoSEQ multiplex PCR was the method, and the copy in TCRdb shows in-frame clones only, minus some. Found here are some 180,000 clones, roughly 83% of them singletons; the top ten hold roughly 7.2%. CDR1 is KGHDR, CDR2 SFDVKD, per germline. This CDR3 has 16 amino acids. Trimming removed 4 bases at V and 7 bases at J, with 19 bases between. The sample comprised peripheral blood. The TCR originated in a woman in her thirties or forties with COVID-19, enrolled during active disease. The rearrangement joins TRBV24-1 to TRBJ2-1; D gene uncertain. The CDR3 loop is CATSERSVRWLNEQFF. The CDR3 region has the DNA TGTGCCACCAGTGAAAGGAGTGTGAGATGGTTAAATGAGCAGTTCTTC.